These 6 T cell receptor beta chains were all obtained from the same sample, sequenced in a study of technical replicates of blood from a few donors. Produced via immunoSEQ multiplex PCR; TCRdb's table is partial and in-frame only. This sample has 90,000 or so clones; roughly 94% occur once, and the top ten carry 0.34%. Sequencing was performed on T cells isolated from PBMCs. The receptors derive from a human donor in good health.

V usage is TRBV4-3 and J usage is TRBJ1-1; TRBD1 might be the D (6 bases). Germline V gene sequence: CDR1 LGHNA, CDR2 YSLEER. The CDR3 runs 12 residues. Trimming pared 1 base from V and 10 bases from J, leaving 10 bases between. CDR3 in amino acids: CASSQGTAGAFF. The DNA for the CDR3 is TGCGCCAGCAGCCAAGGGACAGCAGGAGCTTTCTTT.

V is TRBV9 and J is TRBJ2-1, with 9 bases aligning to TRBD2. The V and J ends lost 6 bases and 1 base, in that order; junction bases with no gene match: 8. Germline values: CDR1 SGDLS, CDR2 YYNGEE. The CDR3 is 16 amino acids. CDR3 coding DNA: TGTGCCAGCACCCCTAGCGGGAAGTTTTCCTACAATGAGCAGTTCTTC. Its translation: CASTPSGKFSYNEQFF.

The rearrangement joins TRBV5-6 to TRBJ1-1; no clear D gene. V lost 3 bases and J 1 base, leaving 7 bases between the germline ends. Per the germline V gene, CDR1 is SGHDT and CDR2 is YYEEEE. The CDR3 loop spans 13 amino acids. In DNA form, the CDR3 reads TGTGCCAGCAGCTCGGTAGAGAACACTGAAGCTTTCTTT. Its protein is CASSSVENTEAFF.

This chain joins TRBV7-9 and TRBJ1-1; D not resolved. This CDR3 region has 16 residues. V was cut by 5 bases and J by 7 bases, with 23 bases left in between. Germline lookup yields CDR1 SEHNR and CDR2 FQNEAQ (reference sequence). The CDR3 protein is CASSDPNAGKEVEAFF. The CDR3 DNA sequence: TGTGCCAGCAGCGACCCGAATGCGGGGAAGGAAGTTGAAGCTTTCTTT.

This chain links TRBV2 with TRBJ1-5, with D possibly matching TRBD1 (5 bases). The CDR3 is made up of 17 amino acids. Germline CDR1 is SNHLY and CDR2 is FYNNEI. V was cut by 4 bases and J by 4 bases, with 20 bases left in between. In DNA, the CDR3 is TGTGCCAGCAGTGGAATAGGGGCGCCGTCAATTAATCAGCCCCAGCATTTT. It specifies CASSGIGAPSINQPQHF.

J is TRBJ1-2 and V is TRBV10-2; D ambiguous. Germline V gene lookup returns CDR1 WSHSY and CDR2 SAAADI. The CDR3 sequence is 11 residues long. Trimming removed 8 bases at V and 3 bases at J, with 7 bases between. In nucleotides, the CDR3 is TGCGCCAGCTTTGCGGACTATGGCTACACCTTC. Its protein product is CASFADYGYTF.